This T cell receptor beta chain was sequenced for a study of cytomegalovirus exposure and HLA in healthy donors. Across the whole study: Samples from HLA-typed donors yielded about 86 million unique TCRs in an early data release. General observations from the study: The study put 160 or so TCR beta chains on its list as cytomegalovirus-associated.

PCR involved 60 Vbeta and 13 Jbeta primers. Here immunoSEQ multiplex PCR was the method, and the copy in TCRdb shows in-frame clones only, minus some. The repertoire shows about 67,000 clones; the top ten hold under 2%. About this clone itself: The antigen is not known.

This CDR3 has 14 amino acids. Germline CDR1 is SGHTA and CDR2 is FQGTGA. V lost 5 bases and J lost 0, with 11 bases in between. Sequencing was done on a sample of PBMCs. The clonotype originates from a woman between 25 and 40 years old in good health and CMV-seronegative. The chain combines TRBV7-3 with TRBJ2-7; tentatively, D is TRBD1 (6 bases). The CDR3 nucleotides read TGTGCCAGCAGCCCAACAGGGAGCTCCTACGAGCAGTACTTC. It encodes CASSPTGSSYEQYF. Full variable domain (outside the CDR3, taken from reference TRBV7-3 and TRBJ2-7): GAGVSQTPSNKVTEKGKYVELRCDPISGHTALYWYRQSLGQGPEFLIYFQGTGAADDSGLPNDRFFAVRPEGSVSTLKIQRTERGDSAVYLCASSPTGSSYEQYFGPGTRLTVT.